This T cell receptor (beta chain) was observed in a study of T-cell reconstitution after alpha-beta-depleted transplantation in children. Notes on the study in general: Surviving recipient T cells and thymic progenitors underlay high day-60 TCRbeta diversity in some patients.

Unique molecular identifiers were used in preparing the TCRbeta library. In TCRdb, the PCR reads were re-called with MiXCR into one record per CDR3 protein. The table lists approximately 980,000 distinct CDR3 sequences, 25% to 35% of them singletons. J lost 4 bases, V lost 6 bases, and 2 bases had no gene match. Germline CDR1 and CDR2: MNHNS and SASEGT. The CDR3 is 15 amino acids. This clonotype has ten or more counts. Its antigen is currently unknown. The sequencing here drew on PBMCs, mostly from graft donor cells, taken 360 days after TCRalphabeta/CD19-depleted stem cell transplant. The rearrangement uses TRBV6-1 and TRBJ2-1; 14 nucleotides agree with TRBD2. This sequence was found in a boy less than two years old who had a stem cell transplant for SCID, so the T cells may come from the graft donor. The CDR3 loop is CASSRLAGGYNEQFF. The CDR3 nucleotides are TGTGCCAGCAGCCGACTAGCGGGGGGGTACAATGAGCAGTTCTTC.